This T cell receptor (beta chain) came from a study of blood T cells in healthy people across ages. In each sample, at least 6 million PBMCs were isolated. PCR was performed a second time for about 6 to 12 cycles using a sample-barcoded 5' primer and a J-beta primer mix. TCRdb recomputed calls from the 5' RACE reads with MiXCR, one row per CDR3 protein. The table has about 1.7 million distinct CDR3 sequences, 25% to 30% seen once; the top ten hold about 8%. The J segment lost 13 bases and the V segment lost 8 bases, leaving 13 bases of the junction unmatched. The CDR3 runs to 13 residues. Germline V gives CDR1 SNHLY, CDR2 FYNNEI.

The clonotype comes from a woman younger than 45 in good health. The genes are TRBV2 and TRBJ2-1; TRBD1 aligns across 8 bases. The specimen was blood. CDR3 nucleotide sequence: TGTGCCAGCTGTAGGGACAGGCAAGAGACCCAGTTCTTC. Translating gives CASCRDRQETQFF.